The clone carrying this T cell receptor beta chain was seen a handful of times. Its antigen is unidentified. The sample belongs to a study of beta chain features in type 1 diabetes. Study-wide results and caveats: Moderately but significantly shorter TCRB CDR3s were found in Type 1 diabetes patients in all four CD4+ subsets.

Germline V gives CDR1 SGHNT, CDR2 YYREEE (reference sequence). Trimming took 2 bases from V and 5 from J, leaving 11 bases between them. The CDR3 spans 14 residues. Investigators reverse transcribed all isolated RNA, so they sequenced expressed TCRB transcripts. Repertoires were generated with immunoSEQ multiplex PCR, while TCRdb's copy carries only in-frame clones and drops some. The sample gives 250,000 to 350,000 clones, 14% of which show up once; less than 0.02% is in the top ten. This clonotype was sampled from a man aged 30 to 39 with type 1 diabetes. The chain uses TRBV5-4 and TRBJ2-1, with D unresolved. The sample consisted of naive CD4+ T cells from blood. The chain's CDR3 is CASSFLTDNNEQFF. The CDR3 DNA is TGTGCCAGCAGCTTTCTTACAGACAACAATGAGCAGTTCTTC.